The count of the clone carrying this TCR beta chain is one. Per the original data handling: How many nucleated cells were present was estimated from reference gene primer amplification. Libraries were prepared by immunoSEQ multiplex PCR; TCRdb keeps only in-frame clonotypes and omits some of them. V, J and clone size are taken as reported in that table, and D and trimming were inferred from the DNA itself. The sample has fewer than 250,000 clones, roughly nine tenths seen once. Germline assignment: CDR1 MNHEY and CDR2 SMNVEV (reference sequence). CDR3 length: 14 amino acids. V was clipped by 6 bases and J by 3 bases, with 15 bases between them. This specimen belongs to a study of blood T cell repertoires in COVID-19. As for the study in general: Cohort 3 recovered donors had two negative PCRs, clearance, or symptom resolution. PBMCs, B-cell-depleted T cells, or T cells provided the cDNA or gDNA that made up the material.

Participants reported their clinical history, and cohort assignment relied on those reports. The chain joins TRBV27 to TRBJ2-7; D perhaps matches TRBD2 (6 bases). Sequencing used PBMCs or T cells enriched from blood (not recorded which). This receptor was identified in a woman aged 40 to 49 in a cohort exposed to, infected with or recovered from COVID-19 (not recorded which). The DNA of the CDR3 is TGTGCCAGCAGCACCGGTCGGGGGATCTACGAGCAGTACTTC. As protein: CASSTGRGIYEQYF.